The 14 T cell receptor beta chains reported below all come from one sample, sequenced in a study of B cell selection in AIRE deficiency. The repertoire was sequenced with immunoSEQ multiplex PCR; TCRdb's copy has only in-frame clones and lacks some. The repertoire has 20,000 to 30,000 clones, around 97% of them found once; the top ten carry just over 0.2%. The sorted conventional CD4 T cells were gated as CD4+CD127+. The source material was conventional CD4+ T cells sorted from PBMCs. These receptors all come from a human donor with AIRE deficiency.

This chain links TRBV7-3 with TRBJ2-6, with D tentatively TRBD1 (5 bases). With 5 bases removed from V and 0 bases from J, the gap between germline ends came to 11 bases. This CDR3 comprises 16 residues. Germline lookup yields CDR1 SGHTA and CDR2 FQGTGA. The CDR3 sequence: CASSLRVTSGANVLTF. In DNA, the CDR3 is TGTGCCAGCAGCCTCAGGGTCACCTCTGGGGCCAACGTCCTGACTTTC.

This chain connects TRBV5-6 to TRBJ2-1; D possibly corresponds to TRBD1 (6 bases). This CDR3 comprises 14 residues. V lost 4 bases and J lost 9, with 17 bases in between. Germline V CDR1 and CDR2: SGHDT, YYEEEE. The chain's CDR3 is CASSQETGLGEQFF. CDR3 coding DNA: TGTGCCAGCAGCCAGGAGACAGGTCTGGGTGAGCAGTTCTTC.

The rearrangement links TRBV5-7 to TRBJ2-2; weak D call: TRBD2 (5 bases). TRBV5-7 is filed as an ORF, its function uncertain. CDR3 length equals 16 residues. Between the trimmed V and J ends, which lost 0 bases and 0 bases, there was a span of 9 bases. Here the CDR3 reads CASSLARDPNTGELFF. CDR3 nucleotides: TGTGCCAGCAGCTTGGCACGGGATCCGAACACCGGGGAGCTGTTTTTT.

The rearrangement joins TRBV19 to TRBJ1-5, with D possibly being TRBD1 (5 bases). V dropped 2 bases and J dropped 0 bases, with 17 bases sitting between them. The CDR3 consists of 18 residues. Germline-derived CDR1 and CDR2 are LNHDA and SQIVND (reference sequence). CDR3: CASSIPYGGIDSNQPQHF. For the CDR3, the DNA is TGTGCCAGTAGTATACCCTACGGGGGGATAGATAGCAATCAGCCCCAGCATTTT.

V gene TRBV29-1 combines with J gene TRBJ1-1; unclear D gene. This CDR3 has 12 amino acids. V dropped 4 bases and J dropped 11 bases, with 17 bases sitting between them. CDR1 SQVTM and CDR2 ANQGSEA come from the germline V gene. CDR3 nucleotide sequence: TGCAGCGTTGGGGCAGCGCGAGTGCGGGCTTTCTTT. Protein product: CSVGAARVRAFF.

The rearrangement uses TRBV7-7 and TRBJ2-5; 7 nucleotides match TRBD2. The CDR3 has 15 amino acids. CDR1 and CDR2 from the germline V gene are SSHAT and FNYEAQ (reference sequence). V lost 3 bases to trimming and J lost 5 bases; unmatched junction nucleotides: 9. The CDR3 loop is CASSFDSLGGETQYF. The CDR3 DNA follows: TGTGCCAGCAGCTTTGACTCCCTGGGGGGGGAGACCCAGTACTTC.

The rearrangement uses TRBV28 and TRBJ2-3, with D tentatively TRBD1 (6 bases). Germline values: CDR1 MDHEN, CDR2 SYDVKM. This CDR3 is built from 17 residues. V gave up 2 bases and J gave up 2 bases, with 17 bases separating them. DNA of the CDR3: TGTGCCAGCAGTTTAAACCAGGGGATATCCCTCACAGATACGCAGTATTTT. Its protein product is CASSLNQGISLTDTQYF.

V gene TRBV15 combines with J gene TRBJ2-7; D perhaps matches TRBD2 (6 bases). V was pared by 3 bases and J by 5 bases, with 20 bases between. The CDR3 totals 16 residues. Looked up from germline, CDR1 is LNHNV and CDR2 is YYDKDF (reference sequence). CDR3 sequence: CATSRGKAGRLNEQYF. The DNA for the CDR3 is TGTGCCACCAGCAGGGGTAAAGCGGGCCGGCTTAACGAGCAGTACTTC.

Only a few counts were recorded for this clone. The V gene is TRBV7-7, the J gene TRBJ2-7, with D unclear. CDR1 SSHAT and CDR2 FNYEAQ come from the germline V gene (reference sequence). Trimming pared 3 bases from V and 6 bases from J, leaving 6 bases between. The CDR3 contains 11 residues. Here the CDR3 reads CASSFQAEQYF. CDR3 nucleotides: TGTGCCAGCAGCTTTCAGGCCGAGCAGTACTTC.

This sequence joins TRBV18 and TRBJ1-2; D gene unclear. Per germline, CDR1 KGHSH and CDR2 LQKENI. CDR3 length: 15 amino acids. With 2 bases removed from V and 0 bases from J, the gap between germline ends came to 10 bases. CDR3 nucleotides: TGTGCCAGCTCACCATTGGGATCTTCTAACTATGGCTACACCTTC. It is translated as CASSPLGSSNYGYTF. The full variable domain, with the rest looked up from reference TRBV18 and TRBJ1-2, is NAGVMQNPRHLVRRRGQEARLRCSPMKGHSHVYWYRQLPEEGLKFMVYLQKENIIDESGMPKERFSAEFPKEGPSILRIQQVVRGDSAAYFCASSPLGSSNYGYTFGSGTRLTVV.

The rearrangement joins TRBV5-1 to TRBJ1-1; D is perhaps TRBD1 (5 bases). The CDR3 contains 15 residues. V dropped 4 bases and J dropped 5 bases, with 18 bases sitting between them. CDR1 SGHRS and CDR2 YFSETQ come from the germline V gene. The CDR3 DNA follows: TGCGCCAGCAGCGTCAACAGTGGGGCTTGGACTGAAGCTTTCTTT. It codes for CASSVNSGAWTEAFF.

The chain links TRBV7-9 to TRBJ2-5; 12 nucleotides match TRBD1. Trimming cost V 5 bases and J 2 bases; bases outside gene matches: 6. The CDR3 totals 16 residues. CDR1 and CDR2 from the germline V gene are SEHNR and FQNEAQ (reference sequence). In nucleotides, the CDR3 is TGTGCCAGCAGCCGGGACAGGGGGCGGCGGCAAGAGACCCAGTACTTC. It encodes CASSRDRGRRQETQYF.

The J gene is TRBJ1-5, the V gene TRBV2; 7 bases match TRBD1. With 6 bases clipped from V and 9 bases from J, the junction kept 11 bases outside the gene matches. Germline values: CDR1 SNHLY, CDR2 FYNNEI. The CDR3 totals 14 residues. CDR3 DNA: TGTGCCAGCAGAGATGGACAGGACGCGGGGCCCCAGCATTTT. Protein product: CASRDGQDAGPQHF.

The gene calls are TRBV4-3 and TRBJ2-2; D remains unclear. The CDR3 contains 14 residues. V lost 4 bases, J lost 6 bases, and 12 bases lay in between. Germline assignment: CDR1 LGHNA and CDR2 YSLEER. Here the CDR3 DNA reads TGCGCCAGCAGCCGCGATAGGAGCCCCGGGGAGCTGTTTTTT. It is translated as CASSRDRSPGELFF.